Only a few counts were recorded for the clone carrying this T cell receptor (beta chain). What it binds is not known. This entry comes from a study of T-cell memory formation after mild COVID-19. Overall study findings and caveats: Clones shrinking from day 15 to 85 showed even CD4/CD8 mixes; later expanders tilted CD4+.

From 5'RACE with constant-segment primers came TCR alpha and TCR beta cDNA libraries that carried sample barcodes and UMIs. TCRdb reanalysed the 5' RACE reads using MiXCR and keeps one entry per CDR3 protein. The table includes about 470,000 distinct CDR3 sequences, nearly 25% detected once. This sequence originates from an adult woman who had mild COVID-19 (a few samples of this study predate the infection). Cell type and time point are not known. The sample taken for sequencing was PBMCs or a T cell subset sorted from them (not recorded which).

CDR3 DNA: TGTGCCAGCGTCAGACTAGCGGGGGACGAGCAGTACTTC. Translation: CASVRLAGDEQYF. The chain recombines TRBV6-2 or TRBV6-3 with TRBJ2-7, with TRBD2 matching 12 bases. The CDR3 totals 13 residues. Germline CDR1 MNHEY, CDR2 SVGEGT. J lost 5 bases, V lost 8 bases, and 4 bases had no gene match.